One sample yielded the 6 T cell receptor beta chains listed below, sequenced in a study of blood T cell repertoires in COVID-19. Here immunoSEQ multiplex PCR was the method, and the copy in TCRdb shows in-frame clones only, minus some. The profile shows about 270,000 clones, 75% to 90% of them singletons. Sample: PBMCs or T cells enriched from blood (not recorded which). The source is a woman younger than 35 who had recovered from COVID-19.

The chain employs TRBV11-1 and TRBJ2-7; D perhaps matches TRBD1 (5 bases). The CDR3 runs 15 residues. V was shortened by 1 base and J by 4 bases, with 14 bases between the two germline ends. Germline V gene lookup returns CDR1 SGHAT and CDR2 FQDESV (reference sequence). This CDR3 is CASSLGQKELYEQYF. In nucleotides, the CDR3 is TGTGCCAGCAGCTTAGGACAGAAGGAACTTTACGAGCAGTACTTC.

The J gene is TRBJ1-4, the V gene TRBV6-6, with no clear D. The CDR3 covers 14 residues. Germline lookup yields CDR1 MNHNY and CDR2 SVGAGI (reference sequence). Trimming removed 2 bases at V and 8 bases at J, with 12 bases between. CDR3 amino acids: CASSYGGEEEKLFF. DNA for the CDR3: TGTGCCAGCAGTTACGGCGGTGAGGAAGAAAAACTGTTTTTT.

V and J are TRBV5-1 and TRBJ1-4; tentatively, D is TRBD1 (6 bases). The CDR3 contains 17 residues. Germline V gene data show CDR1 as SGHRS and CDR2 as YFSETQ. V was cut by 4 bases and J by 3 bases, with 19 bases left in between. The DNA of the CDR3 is TGCGCCAGCAGCCCTCTAAACGGACAGTCTTCTAATGAAAAACTGTTTTTT. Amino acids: CASSPLNGQSSNEKLFF.

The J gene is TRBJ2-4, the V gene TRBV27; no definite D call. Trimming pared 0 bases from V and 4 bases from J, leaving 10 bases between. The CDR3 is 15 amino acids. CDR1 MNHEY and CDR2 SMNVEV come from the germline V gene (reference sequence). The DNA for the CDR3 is TGTGCCAGCAGTTTATCGGGCGCCTGGAAAAACATTCAGTACTTC. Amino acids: CASSLSGAWKNIQYF.

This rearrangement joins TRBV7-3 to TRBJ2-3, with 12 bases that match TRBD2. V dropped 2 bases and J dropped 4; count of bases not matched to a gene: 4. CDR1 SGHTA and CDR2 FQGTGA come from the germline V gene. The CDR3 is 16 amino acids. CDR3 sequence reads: CASSLLAGGQADTQYF. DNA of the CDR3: TGTGCCAGCAGCTTACTAGCGGGGGGGCAGGCAGATACGCAGTATTTT.

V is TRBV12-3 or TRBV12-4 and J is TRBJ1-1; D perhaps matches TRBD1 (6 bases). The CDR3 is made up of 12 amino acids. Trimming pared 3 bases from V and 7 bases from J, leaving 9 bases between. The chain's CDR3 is CASSFEGDEAFF. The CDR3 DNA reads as TGTGCCAGCAGTTTTGAGGGGGATGAAGCTTTCTTT.